This is a list of T cell receptor beta chains from one sample in a study of T cell responses to AZD1222 COVID-19 vaccine. Produced via immunoSEQ multiplex PCR; TCRdb's table is partial and in-frame only. The sample comprises around 200,000 clones, about 91% of which are singletons, and roughly 8% rests with the top ten. The sample here was peripheral blood, taken on day 0 of AZD1222 vaccination. The source of these receptors is an adult in good health. Both conserved end residues are part of each CDR3. Each record gives: CDR3 length, J gene, D gene, V gene, CDR3 DNA, CDR3 protein. A D gene is named only where the DNA matches it firmly.

CDR3 length: 12
J gene: TRBJ1-6
D gene: -
V gene: TRBV7-9
CDR3 DNA: TGTGCCAGCAGCTCACCAAATTCACCCCTCCACTTT
CDR3 protein: CASSSPNSPLHF

CDR3 length: 13
J gene: TRBJ1-6
D gene: -
V gene: TRBV7-2
CDR3 DNA: TGTGCCAGCAGCTTAGCGCGGAATTCACCCCTCCACTTT
CDR3 protein: CASSLARNSPLHF

CDR3 length: 15
J gene: TRBJ1-5
D gene: TRBD1
V gene: TRBV4-2
CDR3 DNA: TGTGCCAGCAGCCAACGGACAGGGCCCAATCAGCCCCAGCATTTT
CDR3 protein: CASSQRTGPNQPQHF

CDR3 length: 16
J gene: TRBJ2-5
D gene: -
V gene: TRBV15
CDR3 DNA: TGTGCCACCAGCAGAGTTGTTTGGCCCATCCAAGAGACCCAGTACTTC
CDR3 protein: CATSRVVWPIQETQYF

CDR3 length: 15
J gene: TRBJ1-6
D gene: TRBD1
V gene: TRBV4-1
CDR3 DNA: TGCGCCAGCACTCCCCAGGGAAGGGGGCGTTCACCCCTCCACTTT
CDR3 protein: CASTPQGRGRSPLHF

CDR3 length: 18
J gene: TRBJ2-7
D gene: -
V gene: TRBV6-1
CDR3 DNA: TGTGCCAGCAGTGAAGCGTTTCGGGCAGCCACTTTCTCCTACGAGCAGTACTTC
CDR3 protein: CASSEAFRAATFSYEQYF

CDR3 length: 15
J gene: TRBJ2-7
D gene: -
V gene: TRBV7-9
CDR3 DNA: TGTGCCAGCAGCTTCGTCACAGGGATCTCCTACGAGCAGTACTTC
CDR3 protein: CASSFVTGISYEQYF

CDR3 length: 16
J gene: TRBJ1-1
D gene: -
V gene: TRBV3-1/TRBV3-2
CDR3 DNA: TGTGCCAGCAGCCAAGTTTACAGGGAAGCTTACACTGAAGCTTTCTTT
CDR3 protein: CASSQVYREAYTEAFF

CDR3 length: 13
J gene: TRBJ1-2
D gene: -
V gene: TRBV6-2/TRBV6-3
CDR3 DNA: TGTGCCAGCAGTTACTCCACGAGCTATGGCTACACCTTC
CDR3 protein: CASSYSTSYGYTF

CDR3 length: 14
J gene: TRBJ1-3
D gene: -
V gene: TRBV10-3
CDR3 DNA: TGTGCCATCAGTGACTCGACAGTGAGAAACACCATATATTTT
CDR3 protein: CAISDSTVRNTIYF

CDR3 length: 13
J gene: TRBJ2-1
D gene: TRBD1
V gene: TRBV2
CDR3 DNA: TGTGCCAGCAGTGCGGACAGGAACAATGAGCAGTTCTTC
CDR3 protein: CASSADRNNEQFF

CDR3 length: 13
J gene: TRBJ2-7
D gene: -
V gene: TRBV28
CDR3 DNA: TGTGCCAGCAGTTTCCCCCAGGGCTACGAGCAGTACTTC
CDR3 protein: CASSFPQGYEQYF

CDR3 length: 15
J gene: TRBJ2-1
D gene: -
V gene: TRBV19
CDR3 DNA: TGTGCCAGTAGTATAGTCGGGACAACATACAATGAGCAGTTCTTC
CDR3 protein: CASSIVGTTYNEQFF

CDR3 length: 13
J gene: TRBJ1-2
D gene: -
V gene: TRBV19
CDR3 DNA: TGTGCCAGTAAGCCAAAAGGGGTTTATGGCTACACCTTC
CDR3 protein: CASKPKGVYGYTF

CDR3 length: 15
J gene: TRBJ2-7
D gene: TRBD1
V gene: TRBV7-2
CDR3 DNA: TGTGCCAGCAGCACACCGGGACAGGGGGCCGGCGAGCAGTACTTC
CDR3 protein: CASSTPGQGAGEQYF

CDR3 length: 14
J gene: TRBJ1-2
D gene: -
V gene: TRBV5-1
CDR3 DNA: TGCGCCAGCAGCTCTTCGCCTGTTAACTATGGCTACACCTTC
CDR3 protein: CASSSSPVNYGYTF